The present T cell receptor beta chain was sequenced within a study of blood T cell repertoires in COVID-19. Looking at the study overall: Samples representing acute and convalescent COVID-19 were sourced from the United States, Italy and Spain.

In the source study's methods: Reference gene primers were amplified, and this amplification served to estimate nucleated cell counts. This table comes from immunoSEQ multiplex PCR, and its TCRdb copy is limited to in-frame clones, with some not included. The D gene and trimming were derived from the DNA, and the V and J assignments and clone size from that table. Among tens of thousands of clones listed, roughly four fifths were seen once. CDR3 length: 15 amino acids. This clone was seen a handful of times. The sequencing sample was made of peripheral blood. The genes are TRBV21-1 and TRBJ1-2. TRBV21-1 is annotated as a pseudogene. The origin of this receptor is a woman aged 55-69 years with acute or convalescent COVID-19. DNA of the CDR3: TGTGCCAGCAGCACAGAACGGGGGGCGGGCTATGGCTACACCTTC. Protein: CASSTERGAGYGYTF.